This T cell receptor (beta chain) was recovered during a study of beta chain features in type 1 diabetes. About the research overall: Examined across all samples were 90 million to 130 million sorted cells. Study-wide results and limits: A pattern of fewer insertions and more deletions at VDJ junctions was seen in type 1 diabetes patients. Shortening that was moderate but significant affected the TCRB CDR3s of Type 1 diabetes patients in all four CD4+ subsets.

Each sorted fraction was over 95% pure. The isolated RNA, all of it, was reverse transcribed, so expressed TCRB transcripts were what got sequenced. Naive, central memory and regulatory T cell samples averaged roughly 3.6 million reads. The table came from immunoSEQ multiplex PCR; TCRdb's copy has only in-frame clones and leaves some out. The sample holds about 160,000 clones; approximately 8% are singletons and the top ten take under 0.55%. This clone has only a few counts. What it binds is not known. The V segment lost 6 bases and the J segment 3 bases; nucleotides outside the gene matches: 9. Germline CDR1 is SNHLY and CDR2 is FYNNEI. The CDR3 length is 17 residues.

Sequencing input: central memory CD4+ T cells from blood. The gene calls are TRBV2 and TRBJ2-3; 13 bases line up with TRBD2. The sequence was obtained from a young man with type 1 diabetes. The CDR3 spells CASRRGLAGVRTDTQYF. The CDR3 DNA follows: TGTGCCAGCAGAAGAGGACTAGCGGGAGTAAGGACAGATACGCAGTATTTT.